Each of the 31 T cell receptor beta chains below was sequenced from the same sample in a study of cytomegalovirus exposure and HLA in healthy donors. Primers included in the PCR were 60 Vbeta and 13 Jbeta primers. Clones were sequenced by immunoSEQ multiplex PCR, and TCRdb holds only the in-frame ones, with some missing. The sample consists of approximately 140,000 clones, 70% to 80% of them appearing once. Sequencing was carried out using PBMCs. The source is a female donor in good health and CMV-seronegative.

The rearrangement uses TRBV9 and TRBJ1-1, with D possibly matching TRBD1 (5 bases). This CDR3 region has 13 residues. Germline V gene sequence: CDR1 SGDLS, CDR2 YYNGEE. Trimming shortened V by 3 bases and J by 4 bases, and 10 bases separated the two germline ends. The CDR3 bases are TGTGCCAGCAGCGCCGCGCAGGGCACTGAAGCTTTCTTT. Translated: CASSAAQGTEAFF.

This clone was detected only once. CDR3: CSSRGGLDTQYF. The CDR3 DNA follows: TGCAGCTCCCGGGGGGGCTTAGATACGCAGTATTTT. The chain carries TRBV29-1 and TRBJ2-3, with TRBD2 identical over 8 bases. Germline assignment: CDR1 SQVTM and CDR2 ANQGSEA. The CDR3 spans 12 residues. Germline trimming cut 8 bases from V and 5 bases from J; bases unmatched to any gene: 6.

This clone was observed a single time. The chain links TRBV7-2 to TRBJ1-3; unclear D gene. The CDR3 has 17 residues. V was cut by 1 base and J by 1 base, with 14 bases left in between. Germline V lookup: CDR1 SGHTA, CDR2 FQGNSA. The CDR3 is CASSLESGFGSGNTIYF. In DNA, the CDR3 is TGTGCCAGCAGCTTAGAATCGGGTTTCGGGTCTGGAAACACCATATATTTT.

The chain employs TRBV27 and TRBJ2-7; D is perhaps TRBD2 (6 bases). Germline V gene data show CDR1 as MNHEY and CDR2 as SMNVEV (reference sequence). CDR3 length: 13 residues. Trimming pared 5 bases from V and 5 bases from J, leaving 13 bases between. The CDR3 here is CASSPPGRHEQYF. The CDR3 bases are TGTGCCAGCAGTCCCCCAGGGAGGCACGAGCAGTACTTC.

V is TRBV2 and J is TRBJ2-1; D remains unclear. CDR3 length: 13 amino acids. Between the trimmed V and J ends, which lost 8 bases and 3 bases, there was a span of 11 bases. Germline V CDR1 and CDR2: SNHLY, FYNNEI. The DNA for the CDR3 is TGTGCCAGCGGTTACAACCTCTACAATGAGCAGTTCTTC. Protein: CASGYNLYNEQFF.

The J gene is TRBJ2-1, the V gene TRBV9; 12 bases map to TRBD1. This CDR3 spans 15 amino acids. CDR1 is SGDLS and CDR2 is YYNGEE in the germline V gene. With 4 bases clipped from V and 9 bases from J, the junction kept 8 bases outside the gene matches. The CDR3 loop reads CASSPAGQGAGEQFF. CDR3 DNA: TGTGCCAGCAGCCCCGCGGGACAGGGGGCCGGTGAGCAGTTCTTC.

V is TRBV6-6 and J is TRBJ2-1, with 12 nucleotides matching TRBD2. Germline lookup yields CDR1 MNHNY and CDR2 SVGAGI (reference sequence). The CDR3 is made up of 15 amino acids. The J segment lost 8 bases and the V segment lost 5 bases, leaving 7 bases of the junction unmatched. The CDR3 nucleotides are TGTGCCAGCAGTAACCCTAGCGGGAGGGCCTATGAGCAGTTCTTC. Translated, it gives CASSNPSGRAYEQFF.

The V call is TRBV11-2, the J call TRBJ1-2; 8 nucleotides align to TRBD1. The junction had 4 bases not matched to a gene; V was cut back by 1 base and J by 3 bases. The CDR3 runs to 15 residues. Germline assignment: CDR1 SGHAT and CDR2 FQNNGV. CDR3 nucleotides: TGTGCCAGCAGCTTAGGACAGGGGCGTGACTATGGCTACACCTTC. This codes for CASSLGQGRDYGYTF.

This clone was detected only a few times. CDR3 nucleotide sequence: TGTGCCAGCAGCGAATACAGGGGGGGAGGCTACACCTTC. It specifies CASSEYRGGGYTF. The J gene is TRBJ1-2, the V gene TRBV7-8, with 8 bases lining up with TRBD1. The CDR3 loop spans 13 amino acids. CDR1 and CDR2 from the germline V gene are SGHVS and FQNEAQ. With 5 bases clipped from V and 8 bases from J, the junction kept 7 bases outside the gene matches.

The chain links TRBV9 to TRBJ1-1; TRBD1 agrees at 11 bases. With V trimmed by 0 bases and J by 10 bases, 2 bases remained unmatched. This CDR3 spans 13 amino acids. Germline CDR1 reads SGDLS; CDR2 reads YYNGEE. The CDR3 DNA reads as TGTGCCAGCAGCGTAGGGGGGACAGGGGGAGCTTTCTTT. This encodes CASSVGGTGGAFF.

J is TRBJ1-5 and V is TRBV7-8, with D possibly TRBD1 on 5 matching bases. CDR1 is SGHVS, CDR2 FQNEAQ, per germline. The CDR3 is 14 residues long. Trimming removed 3 bases at V and 2 bases at J, with 8 bases between. CDR3 sequence: CASSLGGGNQPQHF. In DNA, the CDR3 is TGTGCCAGCAGCTTGGGGGGGGGCAATCAGCCCCAGCATTTT.

The genes are TRBV6-6 and TRBJ2-7, with 8 bases matching TRBD2. The CDR3 spans 15 residues. Trimming took 2 bases from V and 6 from J; bases not matched to a gene: 9. The V gene's germline CDR1 is MNHNY and CDR2 SVGAGI (reference sequence). CDR3 nucleotide sequence: TGTGCCAGCAGTTACGTAAGCGGGGGAGGGTTCGAGCAGTACTTC. This translates into CASSYVSGGGFEQYF.

As concerns this clone: The same CDR3 also results from other DNA sequences found in this sample. V and J are TRBV13 and TRBJ1-1; 7 bases match TRBD1. With 1 base clipped from V and 4 bases from J, the junction kept 6 bases outside the gene matches. The CDR3 spans 15 residues. Germline CDR1 is PRHDT and CDR2 is FYEKMQ (reference sequence). The CDR3 bases are TGTGCCAGCAGCTTAGTAGGGGGCAGGGGCACTGAAGCTTTCTTT. Its protein product is CASSLVGGRGTEAFF.

V and J are TRBV19 and TRBJ2-7; TRBD2 matches 13 bases. The germline V gene has CDR1 LNHDA and CDR2 SQIVND (reference sequence). The CDR3 extends over 15 amino acids. Losses at the gene ends were 4 bases for V and 5 bases for J; bases not matched to a gene: 5. The CDR3, as DNA: TGTGCCAGTAGTACTCGGACTAGCGGGAGTAACGAGCAGTACTTC. The encoded protein is CASSTRTSGSNEQYF.

This clone was observed a few times. The chain is built from TRBV18 and TRBJ2-1, with 13 nucleotides matching TRBD2. V dropped 0 bases and J dropped 10; count of bases not matched to a gene: 0. The CDR3 sequence is 14 residues long. Per the germline V gene, CDR1 is KGHSH and CDR2 is LQKENI. As DNA, the CDR3 is TGTGCCAGCTCACCACCGGGACTAGCGGGAGAGCAGTTCTTC. Translated, it gives CASSPPGLAGEQFF.

Concerning this clone itself: At one end the junction does not follow the germline gene, possibly because of a read error. J is TRBJ1-2 and V is TRBV4-1; weak D call: TRBD1 (5 bases). This CDR3 spans 15 amino acids. Germline CDR1 and CDR2: MGHRA and YSYEKL. In DNA, the CDR3 is TGTGCCAGCAGCCAAGATAGAGACAGAAGAAGTGGCTACACCTTC. The encoded protein is CASSQDRDRRSGYTF.

The CDR3 spells CAWRLAGGTEQFF. The CDR3 nucleotides read TGTGCCTGGAGACTCGCCGGGGGGACAGAGCAGTTCTTC. The chain combines TRBV30 with TRBJ2-1; tentatively, D is TRBD2 (7 bases). The CDR3 runs to 13 residues. The V end lost 3 bases, the J end lost 10 bases, and 16 bases lay between the germline ends. Germline CDR1 GTSNPN, CDR2 SVGIG (reference sequence). Complete variable domain (other parts from reference TRBV30 and TRBJ2-1): SQTIHQWPATLVQPVGSPLSLECTVEGTSNPNLYWYRQAAGRGLQLLFYSVGIGQISSEVPQNLSASRPQDRQFILSSKKLLLSDSGFYLCAWRLAGGTEQFFGPGTRLTVL.

The table lists this clone with a count of one. The rearrangement links TRBV5-6 to TRBJ2-4; 9 bases align to TRBD2. Germline-derived CDR1 and CDR2 are SGHDT and YYEEEE. Trimming cost V 2 bases and J 3 bases; bases outside gene matches: 12. This CDR3 is built from 18 residues. The CDR3 sequence is CASSLEVRREGGKNIQYF. CDR3 in DNA: TGTGCCAGCAGCTTAGAAGTGCGGCGGGAGGGTGGCAAAAACATTCAGTACTTC.

This sequence joins TRBV27 and TRBJ2-7; 8 nucleotides match TRBD2. Germline CDR1 is MNHEY and CDR2 is SMNVEV (reference sequence). CDR3 length: 14 residues. After removal of 5 bases from V and 0 bases from J, the junction contained 3 bases not matched to a gene. In DNA form, the CDR3 reads TGTGCCAGCAGTCCGGGGGGGTTCTCCTACGAGCAGTACTTC. The encoded protein is CASSPGGFSYEQYF.

V gene TRBV7-8 combines with J gene TRBJ1-5; no firm D call. V was cut by 8 bases and J by 2 bases, with 10 bases left in between. Germline V gives CDR1 SGHVS, CDR2 FQNEAQ. The CDR3 has 13 residues. CDR3 DNA: TGTGCCAGCCGAGAGGGTGGCAATCAGCCCCAGCATTTT. Its translation: CASREGGNQPQHF.

The chain is built from TRBV7-2 and TRBJ2-5; the match to TRBD1 covers 9 bases. Per the germline V gene, CDR1 is SGHTA and CDR2 is FQGNSA. The CDR3 consists of 15 residues. J gave up 5 bases and V 5 bases, and 9 bases lay outside the gene matches. CDR3: CASSLRGQGLETQYF. Written as DNA, the CDR3 is TGTGCCAGCAGCCTACGGGGACAGGGTTTGGAGACCCAGTACTTC.

As regards this clone: At one boundary the junction diverges from the germline segment, which might be a read error. The V gene is TRBV7-7, the J gene TRBJ2-2, with a weak D call TRBD1 (5 bases). In germline, CDR1 is SSHAT, CDR2 FNYEAQ (reference sequence). The CDR3 spans 15 residues. The CDR3 loop reads CASSLEQGSTGELFF. The CDR3 DNA reads TGTGCTAGCAGCTTAGAGCAGGGAAGCACCGGGGAGCTGTTTTTT.

The V and J genes are TRBV11-1 and TRBJ2-5; 12 bases line up with TRBD2. Germline loops: CDR1 SGHAT, CDR2 FQDESV (reference sequence). This CDR3 is built from 16 residues. Trimming removed 5 bases from V and 2 bases from J; junction bases left unmatched: 6. CDR3 region: CASSRTSGVVQETQYF. CDR3 bases: TGTGCCAGCAGCCGGACTAGCGGGGTAGTGCAAGAGACCCAGTACTTC.

This chain uses TRBV30 with TRBJ2-3, with 8 bases fitting TRBD2. This CDR3 region has 15 residues. The V and J ends lost 2 bases and 2 bases, in that order; junction bases with no gene match: 6. Germline lookup yields CDR1 GTSNPN and CDR2 SVGIG (reference sequence). CDR3 loop: CAWSLAGGFTDTQYF. The CDR3 DNA reads TGTGCCTGGAGTCTGGCGGGGGGATTCACAGATACGCAGTATTTT.

Comments on this clone: The sample holds other DNA sequences that translate to the same CDR3. The chain combines TRBV6-1 with TRBJ1-2; unclear D gene. The V gene lost 4 bases and the J gene lost 0 bases, with 6 bases spanning the gap. The germline V gene encodes CDR1 MNHNS and CDR2 SASEGT. The CDR3 length is 13 residues. This chain's CDR3 is CASSAGANYGYTF. In DNA form, the CDR3 reads TGTGCCAGCAGTGCGGGAGCTAACTATGGCTACACCTTC.

V usage is TRBV4-3 and J usage is TRBJ1-2; D possibly corresponds to TRBD1 (6 bases). Looked up from germline, CDR1 is LGHNA and CDR2 is YSLEER. The CDR3 is 13 residues long. Trimming shortened V by 2 bases and J by 6 bases, and 10 bases separated the two germline ends. The CDR3: CASSQRGGDGYTF. The CDR3 bases are TGCGCCAGCAGCCAAAGGGGGGGCGATGGCTACACCTTC.

The chain combines TRBV18 with TRBJ1-2, with a possible D match to TRBD1 (5 bases). Deletions cut 5 bases from V and 5 bases from J, with 9 bases between. The CDR3 spans 12 residues. The germline gives CDR1 KGHSH, CDR2 LQKENI. CDR3 DNA: TGTGCCAGCTCATCGCCAGGGTATGGCTACACCTTC. Translation gives CASSSPGYGYTF.

The chain joins TRBV12-5 to TRBJ2-7; D might be TRBD2 (6 bases). Deletions cut 4 bases from V and 3 bases from J, with 13 bases between. The V gene's germline CDR1 is LGHNT and CDR2 FRNRAP. The CDR3 loop spans 14 amino acids. CDR3 sequence (DNA): TGTGCTAGTGGTTGGGTCGGGAGAGGCTACGAGCAGTACTTC. Protein product: CASGWVGRGYEQYF.

This chain connects TRBV5-1 to TRBJ2-7; perhaps TRBD2 as D (7 bases). The V gene lost 4 bases and the J gene lost 5 bases, with 16 bases spanning the gap. This CDR3 is 14 amino acids long. From germline, CDR1 is SGHRS and CDR2 YFSETQ. The DNA of the CDR3 is TGCGCCAGCAGCATAGGGACGGGGGGCAACGAGCAGTACTTC. It encodes CASSIGTGGNEQYF.

The DNA for the CDR3 is TGTGCCAGCTCACCACGGACGCTAGCGAGCGCCGGGGAGCTGTTTTTT. Translating gives CASSPRTLASAGELFF. This chain connects TRBV18 to TRBJ2-2; D may be TRBD2 (6 bases). The CDR3 consists of 16 residues. Germline V lookup: CDR1 KGHSH, CDR2 LQKENI. V lost 1 base, J lost 6 bases, and 15 bases lay in between.

This sequence joins TRBV28 and TRBJ1-1; no definite D call. CDR3 length: 14 residues. Trimming took off 4 bases at V and 3 bases at J, with 12 bases between the two ends. The germline V gene encodes CDR1 MDHEN and CDR2 SYDVKM. The CDR3 sequence is CASSYVRHYTEAFF. CDR3 in DNA: TGTGCCAGCAGTTACGTACGACACTACACTGAAGCTTTCTTT.